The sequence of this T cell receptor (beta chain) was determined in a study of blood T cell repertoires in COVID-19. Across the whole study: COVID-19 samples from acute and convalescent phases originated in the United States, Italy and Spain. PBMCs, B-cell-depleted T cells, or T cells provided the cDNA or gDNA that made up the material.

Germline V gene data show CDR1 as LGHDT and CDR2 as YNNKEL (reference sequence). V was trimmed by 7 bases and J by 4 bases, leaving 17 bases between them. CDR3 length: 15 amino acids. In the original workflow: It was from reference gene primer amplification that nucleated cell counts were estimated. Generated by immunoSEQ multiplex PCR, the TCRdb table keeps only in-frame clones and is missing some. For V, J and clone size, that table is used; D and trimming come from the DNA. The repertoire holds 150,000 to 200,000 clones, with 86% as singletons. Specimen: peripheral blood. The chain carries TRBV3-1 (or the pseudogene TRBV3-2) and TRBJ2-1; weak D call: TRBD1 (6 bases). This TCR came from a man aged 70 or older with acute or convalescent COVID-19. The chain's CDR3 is CASKTSRTVYNEQFF. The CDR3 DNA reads TGTGCCAGCAAAACTTCCCGGACAGTATACAATGAGCAGTTCTTC.